This TCR beta chain appears in the sequencing data of a study of ipilimumab plus nivolumab after autologous stem cell transplantation. Overall study context: The DLBCL group included primary refractory and relapsed cases. Study-wide results and caveats: TCR repertoire, Treg phenotype and gut microbiota reportedly support more study of this approach.

In regard to this clone: Its antigen is unknown.

In germline, CDR1 is ENHRY, CDR2 SYGVKD. V lost 6 bases, J lost 5 bases, and 13 bases lay in between. The CDR3 extends over 13 amino acids. Repertoires were generated with immunoSEQ multiplex PCR, while TCRdb's copy carries only in-frame clones and drops some. The table lists fewer than 25,000 clones, roughly four fifths of them singletons. Patients got ipilimumab 1 mg/kg beginning 14 to 28 days post-transplant. The chain employs TRBV10-3 and TRBJ1-1, with D tentatively TRBD1 (6 bases). The sample was PBMCs, taken in a trial of ipilimumab plus nivolumab as post-transplant consolidation. The receptor was isolated from a male donor with diffuse large B-cell lymphoma. This chain's CDR3 is CAISLTGRTEAFF. The CDR3 DNA is TGTGCCATCAGCTTGACAGGCAGAACTGAAGCTTTCTTT.